Listed below are T cell receptor beta chains from one sample, sequenced in a study of blood T cell repertoires in COVID-19. Repertoires were generated with immunoSEQ multiplex PCR, while TCRdb's copy carries only in-frame clones and drops some. The table records 40,000 to 65,000 clones, about 86% of them present only once. Material: peripheral blood. Receptors originate from an older man with active COVID-19. Each CDR3 is given with its conserved first and last residue. The D gene is left open where the match is weak. Clone size is given for some rows only: seen once, a few or many times, or a class if the clone is expanded.

J gene	V gene	D gene	clone size	CDR3 protein	CDR3 DNA
TRBJ1-1	TRBV6-4	.	few	CASSDSPDLATGEAFF	TGTGCCAGCAGTGACTCACCAGACCTGGCGACAGGTGAAGCTTTCTTT
TRBJ2-1	TRBV19	.	.	CASSMGDRRAYNEQFF	TGTGCCAGTAGTATGGGAGATAGGAGGGCCTACAATGAGCAGTTCTTC
TRBJ2-5	TRBV6-6	TRBD2	once	CASSYRGGETQYF	TGTGCCAGCAGTTATCGGGGGGGAGAGACCCAGTACTTC
TRBJ1-4	TRBV29-1	.	.	CSVGGAREKLFF	TGCAGCGTCGGAGGGGCGCGAGAAAAACTGTTTTTT
TRBJ2-6	TRBV19	.	.	CASSIGQPSGANVLTF	TGTGCCAGTAGTATAGGGCAACCCTCTGGGGCCAACGTCCTGACTTTC
TRBJ1-1	TRBV5-1	.	once	CASSVLGALNTEAFF	TGCGCCAGCAGCGTTTTAGGGGCCTTGAACACTGAAGCTTTCTTT
TRBJ2-5	TRBV11-3	TRBD2	.	CASSLDQRGGRETQYF	TGTGCCAGCAGCTTAGATCAGCGGGGGGGACGAGAGACCCAGTACTTC
TRBJ2-1	TRBV12-2	.	.	CASRGGTSGGRSYNEQFF	TGTGCAAGTCGCGGCGGGACTAGCGGGGGGCGATCCTACAATGAGCAGTTCTTC
TRBJ1-5	TRBV15	TRBD1	.	CATRSLRQGGNQPQHF	TGTGCCACCAGGAGCCTGCGACAGGGAGGCAATCAGCCCCAGCATTTT
TRBJ2-5	TRBV4-3	.	.	CASSQDAASRGRQETQYF	TGCGCCAGCAGCCAAGATGCGGCTTCGCGGGGGCGGCAAGAGACCCAGTACTTC
TRBJ1-2	TRBV3-1/TRBV3-2	TRBD1	.	CASSQERAGGRGYTF	TGTGCCAGCAGCCAAGAGAGGGCAGGGGGTAGGGGCTACACCTTC
TRBJ2-1	TRBV7-2	.	.	CASSPAGGDEQFF	TGTGCCAGCAGCCCGGCCGGAGGGGATGAGCAGTTCTTC
TRBJ1-4	TRBV5-1	TRBD1	.	CASSLGQGNEKLFF	TGCGCCAGCAGCTTGGGACAGGGGAATGAAAAACTGTTTTTT
TRBJ2-5	TRBV9	TRBD2	.	CASSLRTSGGALETQYF	TGTGCCAGCAGCCTCCGGACTAGCGGGGGGGCCTTGGAGACCCAGTACTTC
TRBJ2-5	TRBV5-4	.	.	CASSHQGPRGKETQYF	TGTGCCAGCAGCCATCAAGGGCCCCGGGGTAAAGAGACCCAGTACTTC
TRBJ1-6	TRBV28	.	.	CASSPLGQNNSPLHF	TGTGCCAGCAGTCCCCTCGGACAAAATAATTCACCCCTCCACTTT
TRBJ1-3	TRBV13	.	medium-sized	CASSLGGGTKGNTIYF	TGTGCCAGCAGCTTAGGGGGGGGGACGAAAGGAAACACCATATATTTT
TRBJ2-7	TRBV29-1	TRBD1	.	CSVSGTGGYEQYF	TGCAGCGTCTCCGGGACAGGGGGCTACGAGCAGTACTTC
TRBJ2-3	TRBV11-3	TRBD2	.	CASCLGLAGDTQYF	TGTGCCAGCTGTCTCGGACTAGCGGGCGATACGCAGTATTTT
TRBJ1-4	TRBV15	.	few	CATSRSAGGEKLFF	TGTGCCACCAGCAGATCGGCCGGAGGGGAAAAACTGTTTTTT
TRBJ1-3	TRBV2	.	.	CASSEGQARGNTIYF	TGTGCCAGCAGTGAAGGTCAGGCGAGAGGAAACACCATATATTTT
TRBJ2-5	TRBV19	.	.	CASSIPSDEETQYF	TGTGCCAGTAGTATACCTAGCGATGAAGAGACCCAGTACTTC
TRBJ2-1	TRBV9	.	few	CASTPPGEHNEQFF	TGTGCCAGCACCCCCCCGGGGGAACACAATGAGCAGTTCTTC
TRBJ1-6	TRBV11-3	.	once	CASGSSYNSPLHF	TGTGCCAGCGGTAGCTCCTATAATTCACCCCTCCACTTT
TRBJ1-5	TRBV7-9	TRBD1	.	CASTKTGELQPQHF	TGTGCCAGCACCAAAACAGGGGAGTTACAGCCCCAGCATTTT